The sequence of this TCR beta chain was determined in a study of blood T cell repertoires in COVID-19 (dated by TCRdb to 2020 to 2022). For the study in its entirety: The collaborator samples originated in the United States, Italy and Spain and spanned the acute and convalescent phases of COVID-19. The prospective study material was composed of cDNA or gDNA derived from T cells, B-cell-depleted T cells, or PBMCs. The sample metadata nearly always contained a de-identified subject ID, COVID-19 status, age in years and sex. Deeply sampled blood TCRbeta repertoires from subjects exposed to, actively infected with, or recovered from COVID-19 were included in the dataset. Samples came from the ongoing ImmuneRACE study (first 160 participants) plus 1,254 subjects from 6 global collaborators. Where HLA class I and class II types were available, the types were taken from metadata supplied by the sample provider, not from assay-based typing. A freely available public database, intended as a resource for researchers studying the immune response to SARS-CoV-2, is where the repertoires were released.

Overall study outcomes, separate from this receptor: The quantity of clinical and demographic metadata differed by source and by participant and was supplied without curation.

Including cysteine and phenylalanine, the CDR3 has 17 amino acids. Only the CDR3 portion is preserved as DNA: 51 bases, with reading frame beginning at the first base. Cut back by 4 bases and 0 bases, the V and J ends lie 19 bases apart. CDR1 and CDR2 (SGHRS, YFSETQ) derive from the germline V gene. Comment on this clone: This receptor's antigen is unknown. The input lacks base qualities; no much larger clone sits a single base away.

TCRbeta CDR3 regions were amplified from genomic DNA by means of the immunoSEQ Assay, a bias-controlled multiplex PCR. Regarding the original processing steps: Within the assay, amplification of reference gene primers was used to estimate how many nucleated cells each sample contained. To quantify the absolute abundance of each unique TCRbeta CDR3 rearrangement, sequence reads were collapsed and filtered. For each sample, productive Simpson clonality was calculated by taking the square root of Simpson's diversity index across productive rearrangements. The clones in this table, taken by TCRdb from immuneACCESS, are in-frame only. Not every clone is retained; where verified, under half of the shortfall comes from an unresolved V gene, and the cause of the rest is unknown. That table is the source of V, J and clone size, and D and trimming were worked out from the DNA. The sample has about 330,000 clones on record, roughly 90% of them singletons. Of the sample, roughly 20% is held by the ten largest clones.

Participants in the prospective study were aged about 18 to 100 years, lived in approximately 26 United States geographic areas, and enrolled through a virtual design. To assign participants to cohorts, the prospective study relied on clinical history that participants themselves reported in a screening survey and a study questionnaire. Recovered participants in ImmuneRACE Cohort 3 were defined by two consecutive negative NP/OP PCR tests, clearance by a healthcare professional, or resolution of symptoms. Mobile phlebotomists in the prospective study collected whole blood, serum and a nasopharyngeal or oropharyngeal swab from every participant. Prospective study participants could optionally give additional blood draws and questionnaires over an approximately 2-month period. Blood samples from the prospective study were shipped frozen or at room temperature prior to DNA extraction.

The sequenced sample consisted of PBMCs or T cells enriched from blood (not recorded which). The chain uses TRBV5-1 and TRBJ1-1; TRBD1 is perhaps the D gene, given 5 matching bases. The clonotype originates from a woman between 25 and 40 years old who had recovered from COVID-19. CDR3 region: CASSPDGPGWMNTEAFF. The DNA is TGCGCCAGCAGCCCGGATGGCCCAGGGTGGATGAACACTGAAGCTTTCTTT.